This T cell receptor (beta chain) was sequenced during a study of Ad26.COV2.S vaccination and SARS-CoV-2 variants. Described treatment: some 20 received Ad26.COV2.S at low or high dose, single or two shots; about 5 received placebo; per-sample allocation not given. The samples date from day 63 after the first vaccine or placebo injection. An adult of 18-55 years in Boston served as donor. Germline assignment: CDR1 MNHEY and CDR2 SMNVEV (reference sequence). This CDR3 spans 14 amino acids. The V gene lost 3 bases and the J gene lost 7 bases, with 13 bases spanning the gap. TCRdb's copy holds only in-frame clones and misses some; the assay was immunoSEQ multiplex PCR. The sample has about 350,000 clones, 80% to 90% seen once.

This clonotype originated in a person aged 18 to 59 who received the Ad26.COV2.S COVID-19 vaccine or a placebo. Sequencing used peripheral blood, obtained in a trial of Ad26.COV2.S vaccine versus placebo. This rearrangement joins TRBV27 to TRBJ2-1, with D tentatively TRBD2 (5 bases). The CDR3 loop is CASSLTGTVNEQFF. In nucleotides, the CDR3 is TGTGCCAGCAGTTTGACGGGAACCGTGAATGAGCAGTTCTTC.